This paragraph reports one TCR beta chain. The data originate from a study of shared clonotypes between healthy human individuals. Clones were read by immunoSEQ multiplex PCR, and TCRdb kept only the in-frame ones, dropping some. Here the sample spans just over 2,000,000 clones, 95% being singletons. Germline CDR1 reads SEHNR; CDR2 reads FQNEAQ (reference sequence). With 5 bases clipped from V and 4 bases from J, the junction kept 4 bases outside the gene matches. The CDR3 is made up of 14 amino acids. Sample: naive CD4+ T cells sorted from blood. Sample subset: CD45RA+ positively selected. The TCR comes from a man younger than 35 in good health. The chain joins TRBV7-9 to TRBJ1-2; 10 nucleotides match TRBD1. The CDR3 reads CASSGQGESYGYTF. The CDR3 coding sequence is TGTGCCAGCAGCGGACAGGGGGAGTCCTATGGCTACACCTTC.